This passage covers 13 T cell receptor beta chains from one sample sequenced in a study of blood T cell repertoires in COVID-19. Sequencing was performed with immunoSEQ multiplex PCR; in TCRdb, only in-frame clones are kept and a portion is missing. The sample has under 95,000 clones; about nine tenths are singletons. Sequencing was carried out using peripheral blood. The receptors stem from a woman at least 80 years old with acute or convalescent COVID-19.

This CDR3 is CASSFRDRSPYEQYF. The CDR3 DNA follows: TGCGCCAGCAGCTTCAGGGACAGGAGCCCCTACGAGCAGTACTTC. The chain couples TRBV5-1 to TRBJ2-7, with 8 nucleotides matching TRBD1. The junction had 6 bases not matched to a gene; V was cut back by 2 bases and J by 2 bases. The length of the CDR3 is 15 residues. Per the germline V gene, CDR1 is SGHRS and CDR2 is YFSETQ.

V is TRBV14 and J is TRBJ2-1, with a possible D match to TRBD2 (5 bases). CDR1 is SGHDN, CDR2 FVKESK, per germline. CDR3 length: 16 residues. V dropped 5 bases and J dropped 6 bases, with 20 bases sitting between them. The CDR3 DNA sequence: TGTGCCAGCAGCGTTACGATCTCCCTAGGACTCAATGAGCAGTTCTTC. It encodes CASSVTISLGLNEQFF.

CDR3 sequence: CASSRGGRAYTEAFF. In nucleotides, the CDR3 is TGTGCCAGCAGCCGCGGGGGAAGGGCGTACACTGAAGCTTTCTTT. The chain carries TRBV11-2 and TRBJ1-1; D perhaps matches TRBD1 (5 bases). Per germline, CDR1 SGHAT and CDR2 FQNNGV. The CDR3 sequence is 15 residues long. Between the trimmed V and J ends, which lost 5 bases and 3 bases, there was a span of 16 bases.

The chain joins TRBV19 to TRBJ1-1; D may be TRBD1 (6 bases). V was clipped by 4 bases and J by 1 base, with 10 bases between them. Per the germline V gene, CDR1 is LNHDA and CDR2 is SQIVND (reference sequence). The CDR3 extends over 14 amino acids. Here the CDR3 reads CASSRGQGNTEAFF. In DNA form, the CDR3 reads TGTGCCAGTAGTAGGGGGCAAGGGAACACTGAAGCTTTCTTT.

The chain recombines TRBV2 with TRBJ1-1, with a tentative D call TRBD1 (6 bases). This CDR3 has 11 residues. Looked up from germline, CDR1 is SNHLY and CDR2 is FYNNEI. The ends were cut back, 9 bases at V and 10 bases at J, with 15 bases in the middle. CDR3 nucleotide sequence: TGTGCCAGTCAGGGGTCGGTATTAGCTTTCTTT. It codes for CASQGSVLAFF.

Concerning this clone: The sample carries other DNA sequences with the same CDR3. The chain employs TRBV6-1 and TRBJ1-5, with D hard to call. The CDR3 has 15 amino acids. Germline lookup yields CDR1 MNHNS and CDR2 SASEGT. Trimming shortened V by 0 bases and J by 1 base, and 7 bases separated the two germline ends. The CDR3: CASSEARSSNQPQHF. Here the CDR3 DNA reads TGTGCCAGCAGTGAAGCGCGGTCCAGCAATCAGCCCCAGCATTTT.

The table lists this clone with a few counts. This sequence joins TRBV18 and TRBJ2-5; 7 positions match TRBD2. The length of the CDR3 is 14 residues. J lost 5 bases, V lost 4 bases, and 7 bases had no gene match. Germline V gene data show CDR1 as KGHSH and CDR2 as LQKENI. The CDR3 nucleotides are TGTGCCAGCTCACGACTAGCCAGTGATGAGACCCAGTACTTC. This codes for CASSRLASDETQYF.

The V gene is TRBV6-6, the J gene TRBJ2-7; 8 bases are shared with TRBD2. This CDR3 is 11 amino acids long. Germline trimming cut 8 bases from V and 7 bases from J; bases unmatched to any gene: 4. Germline CDR1 reads MNHNY; CDR2 reads SVGAGI (reference sequence). CDR3 sequence (DNA): TGTGCCAGCCGGGCGGGGGGTGAGCAGTACTTC. Encoded protein: CASRAGGEQYF.

V and J are TRBV3-1 (or the pseudogene TRBV3-2) and TRBJ1-1; TRBD1 aligns across 7 bases. CDR1 and CDR2 (germline): LGHDT, YNNKEL (reference sequence). V was pared by 4 bases and J by 4 bases, with 9 bases of the junction left unmatched. The CDR3 is made up of 15 amino acids. The chain's CDR3 is CASSRTGLVGTEAFF. Here the CDR3 DNA reads TGTGCCAGCAGCCGGACAGGTCTTGTCGGCACTGAAGCTTTCTTT.

The V call is TRBV6-5, the J call TRBJ2-7; D unresolved. The CDR3 has 13 residues. Trimming left V 7 bases short and J 2 bases short, with 12 bases between. CDR1 MNHEY and CDR2 SVGAGI come from the germline V gene. As DNA, the CDR3 is TGTGCCAGCACTTCAGCAGGCACCTACGAGCAGTACTTC. Its translation: CASTSAGTYEQYF.

CDR3 nucleotides: TGTGCCAGCCTACCTAGCCTAAGCTACAATGAGCAGTTCTTC. Translated, it gives CASLPSLSYNEQFF. The V gene is TRBV27, the J gene TRBJ2-1, with D maybe TRBD2 (5 bases). The V gene's germline CDR1 is MNHEY and CDR2 SMNVEV (reference sequence). This CDR3 has 14 residues. Trimming stripped 8 bases from V and 3 bases from J, with 14 bases between.

The chain couples TRBV11-2 to TRBJ1-2; D possibly corresponds to TRBD1 (6 bases). Trimming pared 1 base from V and 6 bases from J, leaving 6 bases between. Looked up from germline, CDR1 is SGHAT and CDR2 is FQNNGV. This CDR3 contains 12 residues. This CDR3 reads CASSLAGDGYTF. The CDR3 DNA follows: TGTGCCAGCAGCTTAGCAGGGGATGGCTACACCTTC. Looking up the rest from reference TRBV11-2 and TRBJ1-2 gives the full variable domain: EAGVAQSPRYKIIEKRQSVAFWCNPISGHATLYWYQQILGQGPKLLIQFQNNGVVDDSQLPKDRFSAERLKGVDSTLKIQPAKLEDSAVYLCASSLAGDGYTFGSGTRLTVV.

This sequence joins TRBV13 and TRBJ2-3; 12 nucleotides match TRBD1. Losses at the gene ends were 5 bases for V and 3 bases for J; bases not matched to a gene: 9. The CDR3 spans 17 residues. Germline CDR1 is PRHDT and CDR2 is FYEKMQ (reference sequence). For the CDR3, the DNA is TGTGCCAGCAGCGCGGGGGGACAGGGGGCCGTAACAGATACGCAGTATTTT. Its protein is CASSAGGQGAVTDTQYF. Full variable domain (remainder filled in from reference TRBV13 and TRBJ2-3): AAGVIQSPRHLIKEKRETATLKCYPIPRHDTVYWYQQGPGQDPQFLISFYEKMQSDKGSIPDRFSAQQFSDYHSELNMSSLELGDSALYFCASSAGGQGAVTDTQYFGPGTRLTVL.